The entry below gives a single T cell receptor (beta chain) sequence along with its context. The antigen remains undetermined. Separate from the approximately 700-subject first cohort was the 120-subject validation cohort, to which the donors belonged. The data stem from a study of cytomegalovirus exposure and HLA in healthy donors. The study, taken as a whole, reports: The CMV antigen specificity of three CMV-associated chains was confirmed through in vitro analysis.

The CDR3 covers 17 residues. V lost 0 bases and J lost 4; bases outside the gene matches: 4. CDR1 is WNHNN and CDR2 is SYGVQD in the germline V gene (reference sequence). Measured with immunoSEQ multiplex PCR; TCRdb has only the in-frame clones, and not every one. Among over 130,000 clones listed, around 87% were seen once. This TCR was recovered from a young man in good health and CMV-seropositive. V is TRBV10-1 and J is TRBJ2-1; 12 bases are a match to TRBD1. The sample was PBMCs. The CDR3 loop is CASSESGTGGAYNEQFF. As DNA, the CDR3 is TGCGCCAGCAGTGAGTCTGGGACAGGGGGCGCTTACAATGAGCAGTTCTTC.